This T cell receptor (beta chain) was recovered during a study of control samples from healthy donors and cancer patients. Sequencing was performed with immunoSEQ multiplex PCR; in TCRdb, only in-frame clones are kept and a portion is missing. The repertoire holds 200,000 to 250,000 clones, 85% to 95% seen once, with 1.5% in the top ten. CDR1 is MRHNA and CDR2 is SNTAGT in the germline V gene. The CDR3 loop spans 13 amino acids. V lost 5 bases and J lost 4; bases outside the gene matches: 4. This clonotype was sampled from a man over 45 in good health. Sequencing used blood. V gene TRBV6-4 combines with J gene TRBJ1-2, with 7 bases lining up with TRBD1. CDR3 nucleotide sequence: TGTGCCAGCAGTCCCGGACAGGTCTATGGCTACACCTTC. Protein product: CASSPGQVYGYTF.